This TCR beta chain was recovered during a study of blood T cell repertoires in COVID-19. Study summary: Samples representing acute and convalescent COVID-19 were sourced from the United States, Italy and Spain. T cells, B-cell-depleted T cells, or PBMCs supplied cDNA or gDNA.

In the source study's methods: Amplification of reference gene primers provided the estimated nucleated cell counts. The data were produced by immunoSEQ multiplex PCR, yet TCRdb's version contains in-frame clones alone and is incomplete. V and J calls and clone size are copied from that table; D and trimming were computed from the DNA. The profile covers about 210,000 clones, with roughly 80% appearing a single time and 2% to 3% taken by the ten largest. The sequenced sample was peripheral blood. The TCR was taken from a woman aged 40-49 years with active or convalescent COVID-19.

For the CDR3, the DNA is TGTGCCAGCAGCCGTAATTTAGCCGGGACAGGGCTTAACAATGAGCAGTTCTTC. Translating gives CASSRNLAGTGLNNEQFF. The chain links TRBV7-8 to TRBJ2-1; 9 bases align to TRBD1. V was pared by 5 bases and J by 5 bases, with 16 bases of the junction left unmatched. The CDR3 has 18 residues. CDR1 SGHVS and CDR2 FQNEAQ come from the germline V gene.